A selection of T cell receptor beta chains follows, all from one sample in a study of T-cell memory formation after mild COVID-19. TCRdb analysed the 5' RACE reads with MiXCR anew, one entry per CDR3 protein. The profile shows some 130,000 distinct CDR3 sequences, approximately 26% of them singletons. The sample was PBMCs or a T cell subset sorted from them (not recorded which). Receptors originate from an adult woman who had mild COVID-19 (a few samples of this study predate the infection). Cell type and time point are not known. Each CDR3 is given with its conserved first and last residue. D genes are given only for firm matches. Clone size is not always given. Where it is, it says once, few, many or a class for expanded clones.

>TRBJ2-7|.|TRBV13|.
TGTGCCAGCAGCTTAGCCGACAGCTCCTACGAGCAGTACTTC
CASSLADSSYEQYF
>TRBJ2-2|.|TRBV7-9|few
TGTGCCAGCAGAGCAGGGTCCGGGGAGCTGTTTTTT
CASRAGSGELFF
>TRBJ2-3|.|TRBV7-6|few
TGTGCCAGCAGCGTAGGATCACTAACAGTCCTAGGCACAGATACGCAGTATTTT
CASSVGSLTVLGTDTQYF
>TRBJ1-2|.|TRBV6-2/TRBV6-3|.
TGTGCCAGCAGTTCCCTCTACTATGGCTACACCTTC
CASSSLYYGYTF
>TRBJ1-1|.|TRBV5-5|.
TGTGCCAGCAGCTTTACAGGGCTTGAAGCTTTCTTT
CASSFTGLEAFF
>TRBJ2-5|.|TRBV27|.
TGTGCCAGCAGTTCCTCCCCCTGGCTAGCTGAGACCCAGTACTTC
CASSSSPWLAETQYF
>TRBJ2-7|.|TRBV4-3|few
TGCGCCAGCAGCCAAGAAGGACCGGGCATCATTTCCTACGAGCAGTACTTC
CASSQEGPGIISYEQYF
>TRBJ2-7|TRBD1|TRBV30|few
TGTGCCTGGAGTCCACCCGACAGGGGGGGCGAGCAGTACTTC
CAWSPPDRGGEQYF
>TRBJ2-2|TRBD2|TRBV12-3/TRBV12-4|.
TGTGCCAGCAGTCCGGGACTAGTTGCCGGGGAGCTGTTTTTT
CASSPGLVAGELFF
>TRBJ2-2|.|TRBV6-5|.
TGTGCCAGCAGTTACTCGTCTGGCGGGGAGCTGTTTTTT
CASSYSSGGELFF
>TRBJ1-1|.|TRBV7-8|once
TGTGCCAGCAGCTTAGCCCAGACAGCCTATATGAACACTGAAGCTTTCTTT
CASSLAQTAYMNTEAFF
>TRBJ2-3|TRBD1|TRBV12-3/TRBV12-4|few
TGTGCCAGCAGTGAACAGGGGGCCATGCAGTATTTT
CASSEQGAMQYF
>TRBJ1-2|.|TRBV7-9|few
TGTGCCAGCAGCTTAGTGGGACAAGGGGAAAACCACTATGGCTACACCTTC
CASSLVGQGENHYGYTF
>TRBJ2-2|.|TRBV30|.
TGTGCCTGGAGTAGGGCACTGAACACCGGGGAGCTGTTTTTT
CAWSRALNTGELFF
>TRBJ2-2|.|TRBV4-1|.
TGCGCCAGCTCTAGGATCGAAACCGGGGAGCTGTTTTTT
CASSRIETGELFF
>TRBJ2-7|TRBD1|TRBV6-2/TRBV6-3|.
TGTGCCACTAGGGACAGAAAGGGCTACGAGCAGTACTTC
CATRDRKGYEQYF
>TRBJ2-1|TRBD2|TRBV20-1|.
TGCAGTGCTAGAGATAGGACTAGCGGGAGGAATGAGCAGTTCTTC
CSARDRTSGRNEQFF
>TRBJ1-2|.|TRBV6-5|few
TGTGCCAGCGGAGGTGGGGGAGGCTACACCTTC
CASGGGGGYTF
>TRBJ2-1|TRBD2|TRBV27|.
TGTGCCAGCACTAGCGGGAGGGGCAATGAGCAGTTCTTC
CASTSGRGNEQFF
>TRBJ2-1|.|TRBV6-1|.
TGTGCCAGCAGTGACCAAGCCGGGACTGAGCAGTTCTTC
CASSDQAGTEQFF
>TRBJ2-1|.|TRBV7-2|.
TGTGCCAGCAGCTTATTGGACAGCCCTACCAATGAGCAGTTCTTC
CASSLLDSPTNEQFF
>TRBJ1-1|.|TRBV5-1|.
TGCGCCAGCAGCTTGGAAGGTCCGGGGAACACTGAAGCTTTCTTT
CASSLEGPGNTEAFF
>TRBJ2-1|.|TRBV14|.
TGTGCCAGCAGCCCCCAAGGTGGGGATGAGCAGTTCTTC
CASSPQGGDEQFF
>TRBJ1-1|.|TRBV6-1|few
TGTGCCAGCATCCGGGGCACTGAAGCTTTCTTT
CASIRGTEAFF
>TRBJ2-3|.|TRBV12-3/TRBV12-4|.
TGTGCCAGCAGTTGGACGTTTAGGGATACGCAGTATTTT
CASSWTFRDTQYF
>TRBJ2-3|.|TRBV14|many
TGTGCCAGCAGCTCGTCCCGGGTCGCGGTCGACTCTGGTACGCAGTATTTT
CASSSSRVAVDSGTQYF
>TRBJ2-1|.|TRBV24-1|.
TGTGCCACCAGTGAAGGGTTCGACGCCGGATACAATGAGCAGTTCTTC
CATSEGFDAGYNEQFF
>TRBJ1-2|.|TRBV24-1|few
TGTGCCACCAGTGATCCTGACAGGAACAGGGGCTACACCTTC
CATSDPDRNRGYTF
>TRBJ2-1|TRBD2|TRBV5-4|few
TGTGCCAGCAGCTTATTAGCCAGCGGGAGGGGGGATGAGCAGTTCTTC
CASSLLASGRGDEQFF
>TRBJ2-7|.|TRBV9|few
TGTGCCAGCAGTCAGTGGGGTTACGACGAGCAGTACTTC
CASSQWGYDEQYF
>TRBJ2-7|.|TRBV4-1|few
TGCGCCAGCAGCCAAGATCCCCGACTTGAGCAGTACTTC
CASSQDPRLEQYF
>TRBJ2-3|TRBD2|TRBV4-1|.
TGCGCCAGCAGCCTAGCGGGGGGGCTTGGAGATACGCAGTATTTT
CASSLAGGLGDTQYF
>TRBJ2-6|.|TRBV7-9|few
TGTGCCAGCAGCGTAAGCGGCGTCCTGACTTTC
CASSVSGVLTF
>TRBJ2-2|TRBD1|TRBV24-1|.
TGTGCCACCAGTGACCTGGACAGGGGGCAGAGCGGGGAGCTGTTTTTT
CATSDLDRGQSGELFF
>TRBJ2-7|.|TRBV13|few
TGTGCCAGCAGCTTAGGTCCCGGGACTCCGAGCTCCTACGAGCAGTACTTC
CASSLGPGTPSSYEQYF
>TRBJ2-7|TRBD1|TRBV5-1|few
TGCGCCAGCAGCTTAGCAGGGGGCATCTACGAGCAGTACTTC
CASSLAGGIYEQYF
>TRBJ2-1|TRBD1|TRBV9|few
TGTGCCAGCAGCGCGTGGGACAGGGATATCGATGAGCAGTTCTTC
CASSAWDRDIDEQFF
>TRBJ2-7|.|TRBV27|.
TGTGCCAGCAGTTTATACGCGGGAACCGGATCGGAGCAGTACTTC
CASSLYAGTGSEQYF
>TRBJ1-1|.|TRBV6-5|.
TGTGCCAGCAGCCGGGACCTCCGGAGGGCTTTCTTT
CASSRDLRRAFF
>TRBJ2-2|TRBD1|TRBV5-1|.
TGCGCCAGTCAGGGGGCCAACACCGGGGAGCTGTTTTTT
CASQGANTGELFF
>TRBJ1-2|TRBD1|TRBV4-1|.
TGCGCCAGCGGGACAGGGGTATGGGGCTACACCTTC
CASGTGVWGYTF
>TRBJ2-5|.|TRBV12-5|few
TGTGCTAGTGGTATGAGTTGGGAGACCCAGTACTTC
CASGMSWETQYF
>TRBJ1-1|.|TRBV30|.
TGTGCCTGGAGTCTGATCACTGAAGCTTTCTTT
CAWSLITEAFF
>TRBJ2-7|TRBD1|TRBV3-1|few
TGTGCCAGCAGCCCTGAGGACAGGGCGATATACGAGCAGTACTTC
CASSPEDRAIYEQYF
>TRBJ1-5|.|TRBV15|.
TGTGCCACCAGCAACGAGGGCAATCAGCCCCAGCATTTT
CATSNEGNQPQHF
>TRBJ2-1|.|TRBV12-3/TRBV12-4|few
TGTGCCAGCAGTTTTGGCAGCCACAATGAGCAGTTCTTC
CASSFGSHNEQFF
>TRBJ2-5|.|TRBV27|.
TGTGCCAGCAGTTTTGTGGGAGAGACCCAGTACTTC
CASSFVGETQYF
>TRBJ2-1|TRBD1|TRBV6-4|.
TGTGCCAGCAGTGAGCAGGGGGACTCCTACAATGAGCAGTTCTTC
CASSEQGDSYNEQFF
>TRBJ1-1|.|TRBV7-9|.
TGTGCCAGCAGCCCCGGGGTGGCAGGCGGCACTGAAGCTTTCTTT
CASSPGVAGGTEAFF
>TRBJ2-2|.|TRBV13|few
TGTGCCAGCAGCCCCTCAGGGTGGGCCGACACCGGGGAGCTGTTTTTT
CASSPSGWADTGELFF
>TRBJ2-7|.|TRBV19|few
TGTGCCAGTAGTACCGCCCGGGACCCATACTACGAGCAGTACTTC
CASSTARDPYYEQYF
>TRBJ1-6|TRBD1|TRBV20-1|.
TGCAGTGCTAGCGGAGGGGACAGGTCCCCGGAGAATTCACCCCTCCACTTT
CSASGGDRSPENSPLHF
>TRBJ1-1|.|TRBV12-3/TRBV12-4|few
TGTGCCAGCAGTTGGGTGGGGACTGAAGCTTTCTTT
CASSWVGTEAFF